This T cell receptor (beta chain) comes out of a study of cytomegalovirus exposure and HLA in healthy donors. The wider study: HLA-typed donors were the source of 82 million or so unique TCRs, which an early data release held. Study conclusions and caveats: Cytomegalovirus-associated status was assigned to some 180 TCR beta chains. In a later analysis, HLA-C alleles had the fewest associated TCRs, DRB1 alleles the most. Data from an earlier analysis indicated that most TCR beta V segments were productive either about 87% or about 30% of the time.

This CDR3 contains 14 residues. From germline, CDR1 is WSHSY and CDR2 SAAADI. V was clipped by 4 bases and J by 3 bases; unmatched bases: 6. The PCR ran on 60 Vbeta and 13 Jbeta primers. Data came from immunoSEQ multiplex PCR; TCRdb stores just in-frame clones and leaves some out. In the table there are about 170,000 clones, 60% to 85% of which are singletons. Comments on this clone: Its target is not known.

Material for sequencing was PBMCs. The V call is TRBV10-2, the J call TRBJ2-7; the match to TRBD2 covers 7 bases. This sequence was found in a female donor in good health and CMV-seronegative. CDR3 in amino acids: CASSVVAGLYEQYF. The CDR3 DNA sequence: TGCGCCAGCAGTGTGGTAGCGGGCCTCTACGAGCAGTACTTC.